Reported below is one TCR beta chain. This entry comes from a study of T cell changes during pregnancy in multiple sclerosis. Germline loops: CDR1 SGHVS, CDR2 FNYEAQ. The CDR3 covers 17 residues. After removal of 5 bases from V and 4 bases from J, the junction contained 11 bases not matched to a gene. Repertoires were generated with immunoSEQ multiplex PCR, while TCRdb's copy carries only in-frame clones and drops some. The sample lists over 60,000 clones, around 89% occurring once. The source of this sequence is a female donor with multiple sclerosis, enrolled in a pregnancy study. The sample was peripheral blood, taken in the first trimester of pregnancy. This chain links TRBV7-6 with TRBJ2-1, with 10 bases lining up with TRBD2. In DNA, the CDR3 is TGTGCCAGCAGCCAGCCCTTAGCGGGGGGCTATTACAATGAGCAGTTCTTC. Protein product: CASSQPLAGGYYNEQFF.